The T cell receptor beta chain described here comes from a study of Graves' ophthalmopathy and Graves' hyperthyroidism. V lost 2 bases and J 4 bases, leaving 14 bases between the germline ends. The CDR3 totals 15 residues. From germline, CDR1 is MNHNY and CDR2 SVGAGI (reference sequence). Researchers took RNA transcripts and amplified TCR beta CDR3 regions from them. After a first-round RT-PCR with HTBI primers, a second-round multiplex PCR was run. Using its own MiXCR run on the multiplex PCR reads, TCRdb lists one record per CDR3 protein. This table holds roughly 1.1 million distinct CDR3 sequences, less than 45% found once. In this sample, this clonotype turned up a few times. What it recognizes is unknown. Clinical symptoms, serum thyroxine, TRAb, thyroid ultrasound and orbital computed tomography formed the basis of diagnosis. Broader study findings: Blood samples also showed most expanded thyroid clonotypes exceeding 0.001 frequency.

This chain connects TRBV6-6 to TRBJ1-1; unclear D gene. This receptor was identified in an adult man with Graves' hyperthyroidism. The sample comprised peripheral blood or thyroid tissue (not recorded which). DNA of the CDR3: TGTGCCAGCAGTTACCCAGCCATCCTCAGCACTGAAGCTTTCTTT. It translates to CASSYPAILSTEAFF.